Shown below are 14 T cell receptor beta chains from a single sample sequenced in a study of regulatory T cells in long-lasting Graves disease. The time point: persistent/refractory GD, antithyroid drugs over 5 years with positive TRAb. The TCR library used RNA extracted from PBMCs. According to the study, TCR beta libraries were built with iRepertoire HTBI primers and CDR3-region Arm-PCR. MiXCR was run by TCRdb on the multiplex PCR reads, yielding one entry per CDR3 protein. The table shows a few hundred thousand distinct CDR3 sequences, with about 22% occurring only once. The source was peripheral blood mononuclear cells (PBMCs), collected when the disease was refractory, from a patient treated with antithyroid drugs. The receptors derive from a female donor with Graves disease.

This clonotype has at least ten counts. The chain is built from TRBV11-2 and TRBJ2-7; D might be TRBD1 (5 bases). CDR1 is SGHAT, CDR2 FQNNGV, per germline. The CDR3 runs 13 residues. The V end lost 0 bases, the J end lost 2 bases, and 5 bases lay between the germline ends. The CDR3, as DNA: TGTGCCAGCAGCTTAGACAGGGCCTACGAGCAGTACTTC. Its protein is CASSLDRAYEQYF.

This sequence joins TRBV6-1 and TRBJ2-5; possibly TRBD2 for D (6 bases). The CDR3 covers 14 residues. The V end was cut by 6 bases, the J end by 4 bases, with 15 bases between. Per germline, CDR1 MNHNS and CDR2 SASEGT. CDR3 region: CASSSGGSPETQYF. CDR3 in DNA: TGTGCCAGCAGCTCCGGGGGATCCCCAGAGACCCAGTACTTC.

This clonotype has just a few counts. The genes are TRBV7-8 and TRBJ1-5; D not resolved. This CDR3 is built from 16 residues. V lost 7 bases and J 3 bases, leaving 19 bases between the germline ends. CDR1 is SGHVS and CDR2 is FQNEAQ in the germline V gene. The CDR3 DNA follows: TGTGCCAGCACATTTGGCAGGTCCCGTAACAATCAGCCCCAGCATTTT. Its translation: CASTFGRSRNNQPQHF.

This clonotype has a count of ten or more. The chain recombines TRBV6-5 with TRBJ2-5; no clear D gene. CDR1 and CDR2 from the germline V gene are MNHEY and SVGAGI. The CDR3 is 15 residues long. The V gene lost 0 bases and the J gene lost 1 base, with 9 bases spanning the gap. The CDR3 sequence is CASSYSRRIQETQYF. The CDR3 DNA reads as TGTGCCAGCAGTTACTCGAGGAGAATCCAAGAGACCCAGTACTTC.

The rearrangement joins TRBV6-2 or TRBV6-3 to TRBJ1-3, with D tentatively TRBD1 (6 bases). CDR3 size: 15 residues. With 6 bases removed from V and 0 bases from J, the gap between germline ends came to 12 bases. The germline CDR1 and CDR2 sequences are MNHEY and SVGEGT. CDR3: CASSRRGDSGNTIYF. The CDR3 DNA reads as TGTGCCAGCAGCCGCAGGGGCGACTCTGGAAACACCATATATTTT.

Ten or more counts support this clonotype. CDR3 loop: CASSRDGHYEQYF. CDR3 DNA: TGTGCCAGTAGCCGGGACGGGCACTACGAGCAGTACTTC. This chain links TRBV19 with TRBJ2-7; TRBD1 or TRBD2 may be the D gene (5 bases each). The germline V and J ends were trimmed by 6 bases and 3 bases, with 12 bases remaining between them. CDR1 LNHDA and CDR2 SQIVND come from the germline V gene (reference sequence). This CDR3 is built from 13 residues.

This clonotype came up many times. The chain employs TRBV12-3 or TRBV12-4 and TRBJ2-4; TRBD1 agrees at 9 bases. This CDR3 contains 15 residues. V lost 5 bases and J lost 1; bases outside the gene matches: 3. The chain's CDR3 is CASSTDRGAKNIQYF. CDR3 in DNA: TGTGCCAGCAGTACCGACAGGGGGGCCAAAAACATTCAGTACTTC.

Comments on this clonotype: Given a much more abundant clone one base away, this may be a read error. The CDR3: CASSLGELAGETQYF. The CDR3 nucleotides read TGTGCCAGCAGCTTGGGCGAACTAGCCGGGGAGACCCAGTACTTC. The J gene is TRBJ2-5, the V gene TRBV7-9; D may be TRBD2 (6 bases). There are 15 residues in the CDR3. CDR1 and CDR2 from the germline V gene are SEHNR and FQNEAQ (reference sequence). V was cut by 3 bases and J by 5 bases, with 16 bases left in between.

The chain recombines TRBV6-5 with TRBJ1-2; 7 bases are shared with TRBD1. J lost 3 bases, V lost 0 bases, and 4 bases had no gene match. This CDR3 is 15 amino acids long. Germline V gene sequence: CDR1 MNHEY, CDR2 SVGAGI. CDR3 amino acids: CASSYSRDSDYGYTF. The CDR3, as DNA: TGTGCCAGCAGTTACTCGAGGGACAGCGACTATGGCTACACCTTC.

This chain links TRBV20-1 with TRBJ2-7; TRBD1 is a possible D gene (6 bases). The CDR3 sequence is 11 residues long. Trimming left V 5 bases short and J 7 bases short, with 12 bases between. From germline, CDR1 is DFQATT and CDR2 SNEGSKA (reference sequence). The CDR3 loop is CSADRSMEQYF. Written as DNA, the CDR3 is TGCAGTGCTGACAGGTCAATGGAGCAGTACTTC.

This chain links TRBV30 with TRBJ1-1; TRBD1 matches 7 bases. J was trimmed by 2 bases and V by 4 bases; bases with no gene match: 7. This CDR3 is built from 14 residues. Germline assignment: CDR1 GTSNPN and CDR2 SVGIG (reference sequence). CDR3: CAWNTRQGNTEAFF. The CDR3, as DNA: TGTGCCTGGAACACGAGACAGGGAAACACTGAAGCTTTCTTT.

At least ten counts were recorded for this clonotype. The chain carries TRBV7-9 and TRBJ1-1; D unclear. The CDR3 runs 14 residues. Germline values: CDR1 SEHNR, CDR2 FQNEAQ (reference sequence). V was cut by 0 bases and J by 1 base, with 6 bases left in between. The CDR3 DNA sequence: TGTGCCAGCAGCTTAGCGTTGGCGAACACTGAAGCTTTCTTT. Translating gives CASSLALANTEAFF. The full variable domain, completed using reference TRBV7-9 and TRBJ1-1, is DTGVSQNPRHKITKRGQNVTFRCDPISEHNRLYWYRQTLGQGPEFLTYFQNEAQLEKSRLLSDRFSAERPKGSFSTLEIQRTEQGDSAMYLCASSLALANTEAFFGQGTRLTVV.

The V and J genes are TRBV28 and TRBJ2-7; D is undetermined. V gave up 5 bases and J gave up 6 bases, with 14 bases separating them. Germline V gives CDR1 MDHEN, CDR2 SYDVKM. CDR3 size: 13 residues. This CDR3 reads CASSRDSTGEQYF. CDR3 nucleotide sequence: TGTGCCAGCAGTCGTGATTCAACGGGCGAGCAGTACTTC. Looking up the rest from reference TRBV28 and TRBJ2-7 gives the full variable domain: DVKVTQSSRYLVKRTGEKVFLECVQDMDHENMFWYRQDPGLGLRLIYFSYDVKMKEKGDIPEGYSVSREKKERFSLILESASTNQTSMYLCASSRDSTGEQYFGPGTRLTVT.

This sequence joins TRBV9 and TRBJ2-7, with 7 nucleotides matching TRBD2. The V gene's germline CDR1 is SGDLS and CDR2 YYNGEE. The CDR3 loop spans 14 amino acids. V trimming: 0 bases; J trimming: 5 bases; junction bases outside the gene matches: 5. The CDR3 bases are TGTGCCAGCAGCGTAGCGGCGGGAGTGGACGAGCAGTACTTC. Protein product: CASSVAAGVDEQYF.